These T cell receptor beta chains were read from a single sample in a study of regulatory T cells in long-lasting Graves disease. TCRdb reanalysed the multiplex PCR reads using MiXCR and keeps one entry per CDR3 protein. The profile shows about 430,000 distinct CDR3 sequences, about 15% of them singletons. These same data were also listed under a study on T cells in Graves' hyperthyroidism and ophthalmopathy.

Here the sequenced sample was peripheral blood mononuclear cells (PBMCs), taken at new diagnosis, from a patient treated with antithyroid drugs. These receptors all stem from a middle-aged woman with Graves disease. Each CDR3 is given without its conserved first and last residue. The D gene is left open where the match is weak.

D: TRBD2; J: TRBJ2-2; V: TRBV11-2; CDR3: ASSFPSGRGTGELF
D: TRBD2; J: TRBJ2-1; V: TRBV24-1; CDR3: ATSGSLAGDSYNEQF
D: .; J: TRBJ2-2; V: TRBV11-2; CDR3: ASRLRDLNTGELF
D: .; J: TRBJ1-6; V: TRBV2; CDR3: ASSERVYRQNSPLH
D: TRBD2; J: TRBJ2-1; V: TRBV3-1; CDR3: ASRRAGNYNEQF
D: .; J: TRBJ1-4; V: TRBV20-1; CDR3: SARVRQALNEKLF
D: .; J: TRBJ2-1; V: TRBV19; CDR3: ASRLQTGGGYNEQF
D: TRBD2; J: TRBJ2-5; V: TRBV29-1; CDR3: SVEDLRLAGGETQY
D: TRBD1; J: TRBJ2-1; V: TRBV20-1; CDR3: SARDQRGQNEQF
D: .; J: TRBJ2-2; V: TRBV4-1; CDR3: ASGTPNTGELF
D: .; J: TRBJ2-3; V: TRBV11-2; CDR3: ASSLPPGQITDTQY
D: .; J: TRBJ2-5; V: TRBV27; CDR3: ASSLLRGETQY
D: TRBD2; J: TRBJ2-1; V: TRBV5-1; CDR3: ASSPGLALRSEQF
D: TRBD2; J: TRBJ2-3; V: TRBV7-3; CDR3: ASSPGLAGDTQY
D: TRBD1; J: TRBJ2-1; V: TRBV6-2/TRBV6-3; CDR3: ASSPQGARAGGSYNEQF
D: .; J: TRBJ2-4; V: TRBV19; CDR3: ASSIVGAKNIQY
D: .; J: TRBJ1-3; V: TRBV12-3/TRBV12-4; CDR3: ASRRDSWAPTSGNTIY
D: TRBD1; J: TRBJ2-5; V: TRBV28; CDR3: ASSWTGSNWDETQY
D: .; J: TRBJ2-1; V: TRBV3-1; CDR3: ASSQDQRIRNEQF
D: .; J: TRBJ2-7; V: TRBV29-1; CDR3: SVELSHGFYEQY
D: TRBD1; J: TRBJ1-6; V: TRBV20-1; CDR3: SARDRASYNSPLH
D: .; J: TRBJ2-3; V: TRBV28; CDR3: ASSSRGHTDTQY
D: TRBD2; J: TRBJ2-1; V: TRBV7-2; CDR3: ASSISGSSYNEQF
D: .; J: TRBJ2-1; V: TRBV11-3; CDR3: ASSLEGLAASSYNEQF
D: TRBD1; J: TRBJ1-5; V: TRBV19; CDR3: ASYGTGLDQPQH
D: .; J: TRBJ1-5; V: TRBV12-3/TRBV12-4; CDR3: ASSPLGGQGLYQPQH
D: TRBD2; J: TRBJ2-1; V: TRBV2; CDR3: ASSEVDGGSSYNEQF
D: .; J: TRBJ2-5; V: TRBV7-9; CDR3: ASSATTVDQETQY
D: .; J: TRBJ2-5; V: TRBV12-3/TRBV12-4; CDR3: ASSRTRGFQETQY